This T cell receptor (beta chain) came from a study of T cell responses to AZD1222 COVID-19 vaccine. Method: immunoSEQ multiplex PCR; TCRdb's copy keeps in-frame clones and lacks some. The sample holds fewer than 90,000 clones, 70% to 90% seen once. Deletions cut 1 base from V and 0 bases from J, with 11 bases between. The CDR3 runs to 16 residues. The germline V gene has CDR1 MNHNS and CDR2 SASEGT. The sequence was obtained from an adult who received the AZD1222 COVID-19 vaccine. Sequenced material: peripheral blood, taken 28 days after the second AZD1222 dose. The chain carries TRBV6-1 and TRBJ2-3, with D possibly matching TRBD1 (5 bases). This CDR3 is CASSEVAGPSTDTQYF. The CDR3 bases are TGTGCCAGCAGTGAAGTGGCAGGGCCAAGCACAGATACGCAGTATTTT.